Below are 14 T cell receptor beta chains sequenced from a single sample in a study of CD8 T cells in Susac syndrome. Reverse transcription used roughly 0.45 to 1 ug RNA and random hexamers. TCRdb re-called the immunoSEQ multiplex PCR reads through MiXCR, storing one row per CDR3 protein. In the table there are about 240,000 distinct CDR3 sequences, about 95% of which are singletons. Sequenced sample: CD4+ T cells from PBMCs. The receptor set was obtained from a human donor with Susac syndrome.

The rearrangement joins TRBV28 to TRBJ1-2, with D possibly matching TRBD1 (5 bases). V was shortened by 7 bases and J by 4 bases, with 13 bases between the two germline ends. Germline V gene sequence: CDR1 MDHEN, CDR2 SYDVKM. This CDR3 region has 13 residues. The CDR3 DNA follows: TGTGCCAGCACCCCCAGGGTGGGCTATGGCTACACCTTC. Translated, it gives CASTPRVGYGYTF.

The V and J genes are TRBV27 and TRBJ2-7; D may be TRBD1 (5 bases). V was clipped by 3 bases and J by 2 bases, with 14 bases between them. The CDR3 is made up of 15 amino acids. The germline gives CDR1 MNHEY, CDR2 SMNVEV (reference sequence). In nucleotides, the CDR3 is TGTGCCAGCAGTTTTAGGGGCGGCCCACCCTACGAGCAGTACTTC. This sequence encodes CASSFRGGPPYEQYF.

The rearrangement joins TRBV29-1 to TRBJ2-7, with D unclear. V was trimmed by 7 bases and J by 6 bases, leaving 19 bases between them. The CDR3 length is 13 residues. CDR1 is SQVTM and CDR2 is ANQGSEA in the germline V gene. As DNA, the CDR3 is TGCAGCGCAGCAGCCCCTCGTCTTGGCGAGCAGTACTTC. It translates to CSAAAPRLGEQYF.

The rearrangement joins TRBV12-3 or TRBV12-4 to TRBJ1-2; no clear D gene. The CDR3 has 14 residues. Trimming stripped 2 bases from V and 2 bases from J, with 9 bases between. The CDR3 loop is CASSLFGRNYGYTF. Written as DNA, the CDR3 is TGTGCCAGCAGTTTATTTGGCAGGAACTATGGCTACACCTTC.

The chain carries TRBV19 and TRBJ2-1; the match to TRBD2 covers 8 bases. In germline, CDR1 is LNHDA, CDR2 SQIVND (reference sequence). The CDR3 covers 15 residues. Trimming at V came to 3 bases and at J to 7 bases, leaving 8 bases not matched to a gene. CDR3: CASSIRREVGNEQFF. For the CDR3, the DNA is TGTGCCAGTAGTATTCGGCGGGAGGTAGGGAATGAGCAGTTCTTC.

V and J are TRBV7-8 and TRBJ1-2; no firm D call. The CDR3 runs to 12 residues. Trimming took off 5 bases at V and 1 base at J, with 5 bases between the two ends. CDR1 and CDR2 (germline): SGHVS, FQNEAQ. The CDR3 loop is CASSRINYGYTF. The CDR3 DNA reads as TGTGCCAGCAGCAGGATTAACTATGGCTACACCTTC.

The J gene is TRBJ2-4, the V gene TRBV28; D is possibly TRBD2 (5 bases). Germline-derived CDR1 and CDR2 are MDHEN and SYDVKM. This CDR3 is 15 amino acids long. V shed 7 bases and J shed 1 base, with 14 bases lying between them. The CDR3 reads CASIPSPGAKNIQYF. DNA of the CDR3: TGTGCCAGCATCCCCTCCCCGGGGGCCAAAAACATTCAGTACTTC.

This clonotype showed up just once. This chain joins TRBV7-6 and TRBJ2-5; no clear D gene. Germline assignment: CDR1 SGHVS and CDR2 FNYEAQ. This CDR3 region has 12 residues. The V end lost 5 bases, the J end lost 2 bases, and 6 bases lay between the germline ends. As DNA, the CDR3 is TGTGCCAGCAGCGTAAAGCAAGAGACCCAGTACTTC. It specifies CASSVKQETQYF.

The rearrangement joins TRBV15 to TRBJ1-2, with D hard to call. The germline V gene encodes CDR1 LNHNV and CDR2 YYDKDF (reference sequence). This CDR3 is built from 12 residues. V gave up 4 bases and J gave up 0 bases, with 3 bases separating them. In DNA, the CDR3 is TGTGCCACCAGCAATTCTAACTATGGCTACACCTTC. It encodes CATSNSNYGYTF.

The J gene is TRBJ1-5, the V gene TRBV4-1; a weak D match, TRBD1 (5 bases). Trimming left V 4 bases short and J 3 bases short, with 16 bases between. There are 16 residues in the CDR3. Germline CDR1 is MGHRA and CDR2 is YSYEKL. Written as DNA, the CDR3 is TGCGCCAGCAGCCGCCTGGGGGGGGGACTCAATCAGCCCCAGCATTTT. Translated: CASSRLGGGLNQPQHF.

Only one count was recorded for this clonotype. The CDR3 loop reads CASSRTGGVTEAFF. CDR3 coding DNA: TGTGCCAGCAGTCGGACAGGGGGCGTCACTGAAGCTTTCTTT. V is TRBV28 and J is TRBJ1-1, with 11 nucleotides matching TRBD1. Trimming cost V 5 bases and J 4 bases; bases outside gene matches: 3. CDR3 length: 14 amino acids. From germline, CDR1 is MDHEN and CDR2 SYDVKM.

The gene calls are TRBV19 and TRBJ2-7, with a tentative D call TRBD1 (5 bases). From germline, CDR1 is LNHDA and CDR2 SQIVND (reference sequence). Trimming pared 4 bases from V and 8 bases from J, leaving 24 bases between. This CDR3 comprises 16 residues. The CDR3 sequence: CASSTDSTKGPGKQYF. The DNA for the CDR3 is TGTGCCAGTAGTACCGACAGCACGAAGGGCCCAGGGAAGCAGTACTTC.

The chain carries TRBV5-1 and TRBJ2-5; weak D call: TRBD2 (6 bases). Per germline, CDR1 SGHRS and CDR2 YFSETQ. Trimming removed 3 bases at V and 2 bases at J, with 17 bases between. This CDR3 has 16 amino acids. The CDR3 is CASSSRWGGMQETQYF. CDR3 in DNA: TGCGCCAGCAGCTCGCGGTGGGGCGGGATGCAAGAGACCCAGTACTTC.

The CDR3 DNA reads TGTGCCAGCGAGGCGGGAGGTACCAACACCGGGGAGCTGTTTTTT. Protein product: CASEAGGTNTGELFF. The chain employs TRBV2 and TRBJ2-2, with TRBD2 identical over 8 bases. Per germline, CDR1 SNHLY and CDR2 FYNNEI. The CDR3 totals 15 residues. V shed 8 bases, J shed 2 bases, and the junction held 7 bases outside the gene matches. Filled out from reference TRBV2 and TRBJ2-2, the complete variable domain reads EPEVTQTPSHQVTQMGQEVILRCVPISNHLYFYWYRQILGQKVEFLVSFYNNEISEKSEIFDDQFSVERPDGSNFTLKIRSTKLEDSAMYFCASEAGGTNTGELFFGEGSRLTVL.